This T cell receptor beta chain was found in a study of Ad26.COV2.S vaccination and SARS-CoV-2 variants (dated by TCRdb to the early 2020s). Regarding the study in general: Donors in the vaccine arm were drawn from COV1001, a multicentre, randomized, double-blind, placebo-controlled phase I-IIa trial testing Ad26.COV2.S in healthy adults. Sequencing of the TCRbeta repertoire served to evaluate the specificity and breadth of SARS-CoV-2-reactive T cell receptors following Ad26.COV2.S vaccination. Investigators remained blinded to trial group allocation during experiments and outcome assessment. The TCR-sequenced set comprised approximately 32 samples: some 19 Ad26.COV2.S vaccine recipients, 5 placebo recipients and 8 SARS-CoV-2 convalescent individuals. Ad26.COV2.S was administered intramuscularly at 5 x 10^10 or 1 x 10^11 viral particles, either as a single shot or as two shots given 56 days apart. Trial participants were randomized into five groups of five: low-dose or high-dose Ad26.COV2.S given once or twice, or placebo on both occasions.

In the paper's terms, the treatment or condition label means: 19 received Ad26.COV2.S at low or high dose, single or two shots; 5 received placebo; per-sample allocation not given. For vaccine and placebo recipients, the sequenced repertoires came from samples collected on day 63 after the first injection. Between 29 July and 7 August 2020, Cohort 1b enrolled about 27 adults aged 18-55 years at one site in Boston, USA. Ad26.COV2.S consisted of a replication-incompetent adenovirus type 26 vector by which a prefusion-stabilized SARS-CoV-2 spike protein from the original Wuhan strain was expressed. The paper as a whole reports these results and caveats: Vaccine and placebo recipients had comparable non-spike TCR breadth, which fits with the vaccine containing only spike. Substantial breadth of spike-specific CD8+ and CD4+ T cell responses was reported after vaccination. Spike-specific TCR breadth was higher in Ad26.COV2.S recipients than in placebo recipients (P = 0.0014). According to the authors, total T cell responses may have been underestimated by the TCR breadth and depth analyses. The study lacked the statistical power to compare responses across vaccine doses or regimens.

The germline V and J ends show losses of 2 bases and 6 bases respectively, and no gene match explains 4 bases of the junction. Sequences MNHEY (CDR1) and SMNVEV (CDR2) are obtained from the germline V gene (reference sequence). The CDR3 has 14 amino acids, counting the end cysteine and phenylalanine. Only the CDR3 DNA stays, 42 bases, in frame from base 1. The immunoSEQ Assay was used to sequence TCRbeta CDR3 regions. After extraction, genomic DNA underwent amplification by bias-controlled multiplex PCR, followed by high-throughput sequencing. In the source study's methods: Collapsing and filtering of sequences were performed to quantify the absolute abundance of each unique TCRbeta CDR3 region. Usable DNA was measured by amplifying reference genes present in all nucleated cells, and TCRbeta template counts were normalized to that usable DNA to estimate T cell fraction. Repertoire TCRs were annotated as SARS-CoV-2-specific by exact matching of V gene, CDR3 amino acid sequence and J gene to a known reactive TCR set. The reference SARS-CoV-2 TCR set came from MIRA and was filtered for enrichment in COVID-19-positive ImmuneCODE repertoires, removing public or cross-reactive TCRs. Drawing on the MIRA antigens, annotated TCRs were analysed further at the level of specific ORF or position within ORF. Breadth was defined as the number of annotated unique rearrangements divided by the total number of unique productive rearrangements, and depth was defined as the summed frequency of the annotated unique rearrangements. Group comparisons of TCR breadth used two-sided Wilcoxon rank-sum tests. Here the immuneACCESS table is served through TCRdb, limited to in-frame sequences with V and J called. Missing clones are a known gap in these copies; in checked studies unresolved V genes cover under half, and the rest lacks a known reason. V and J calls and clone size are those listed in that table; D and trimming were worked out from the DNA. Within this sample are about 680,000 clones, with 89% of them counted one time only. The leading ten clones occupy roughly 1.5% of the sample.

On this clone: Its recognized antigen is unknown. The input lacks base qualities; no much larger clone sits a single base away.

The input for sequencing was peripheral blood, taken in a trial of Ad26.COV2.S vaccine versus placebo. The receptor was derived from a person aged 18 to 65 who received the Ad26.COV2.S COVID-19 vaccine or a placebo. The V gene is TRBV27 and the J gene is TRBJ1-5; TRBD1 lines up with 7 middle nucleotides. The sequenced DNA is TGTGCCAGCAGTTTAAATTGGGACAGTCAGCCCCAGCATTTT. Its protein product is CASSLNWDSQPQHF.